A single sample gave rise to the 16 T cell receptor beta chains below, sequenced in a study of TIL therapy for anti-PD-1-resistant metastatic lung cancer. Described time point: pre-treatment sample, taken before nivolumab and TIL therapy. Sequencing used immunoSEQ v3. Sequencing used immunoSEQ multiplex PCR; TCRdb keeps in-frame clones, though not all of them. The sample carries 55,000 to 65,000 clones, around 68% recorded once. The sample was blood, taken at baseline. These receptors were taken from a person aged 25-80 years with non-small cell lung cancer.

V usage is TRBV29-1 and J usage is TRBJ1-1; 9 bases align to TRBD1. Germline V lookup: CDR1 SQVTM, CDR2 ANQGSEA. This CDR3 comprises 13 residues. Trimming at V came to 6 bases and at J to 1 base, leaving 3 bases not matched to a gene. In nucleotides, the CDR3 is TGCAGCGTGGGGACAGGGAGGAACACTGAAGCTTTCTTT. It yields the protein CSVGTGRNTEAFF.

This chain joins TRBV11-2 and TRBJ2-2, with D hard to call. Germline assignment: CDR1 SGHAT and CDR2 FQNNGV. Deletions cut 5 bases from V and 3 bases from J, with 7 bases between. CDR3 length: 13 amino acids. Here the CDR3 reads CASSPPYTGELFF. Written as DNA, the CDR3 is TGTGCCAGCAGCCCCCCCTACACCGGGGAGCTGTTTTTT.

This clone was detected once. CDR3 bases: TGTGCCAGCCAAAATCCGGGACAAGGAAACACCGGGGAGCTGTTTTTT. Amino acid sequence: CASQNPGQGNTGELFF. The genes are TRBV28 and TRBJ2-2; D may be TRBD1 (6 bases). Trimming stripped 8 bases from V and 2 bases from J, with 18 bases between. The CDR3 is 16 residues long. Germline V gene data show CDR1 as MDHEN and CDR2 as SYDVKM.

A few counts support this clone. This chain uses TRBV4-2 with TRBJ2-2, with D unresolved. V gave up 0 bases and J gave up 6 bases, with 8 bases separating them. The CDR3 spans 14 residues. Germline V gives CDR1 LGHNA, CDR2 YNFKEQ. CDR3 sequence: CASSQDGWAGELFF. CDR3 nucleotides: TGTGCCAGCAGCCAAGATGGCTGGGCCGGGGAGCTGTTTTTT.

The chain uses TRBV6-5 and TRBJ2-1, with D perhaps matching TRBD2 (6 bases). The germline V gene has CDR1 MNHEY and CDR2 SVGAGI. The ends were cut back, 9 bases at V and 6 bases at J, with 12 bases in the middle. The CDR3 spans 12 residues. The CDR3 spells CASAEGLNEQFF. The CDR3 nucleotides are TGTGCCAGTGCGGAGGGCCTCAATGAGCAGTTCTTC.

The chain uses TRBV19 and TRBJ2-7; possibly TRBD1 for D (6 bases). The CDR3 consists of 15 residues. CDR1 is LNHDA and CDR2 is SQIVND in the germline V gene (reference sequence). The germline V and J ends were trimmed by 6 bases and 0 bases, with 15 bases remaining between them. This CDR3 is CASSDRDKSSYEQYF. For the CDR3, the DNA is TGTGCCAGTAGCGACCGGGACAAGAGCTCCTACGAGCAGTACTTC.

This clone was seen only a few times. This sequence joins TRBV15 and TRBJ2-5; 7 bases are shared with TRBD1. The ends lost 4 bases at V and 3 bases at J; junction bases unmatched: 2. This CDR3 region has 13 residues. Germline-derived CDR1 and CDR2 are LNHNV and YYDKDF (reference sequence). The CDR3: CATSIDREETQYF. CDR3 sequence (DNA): TGTGCCACCAGCATCGACAGGGAAGAGACCCAGTACTTC.

This chain uses TRBV2 with TRBJ2-1; D might be TRBD1 (6 bases). The CDR3 loop spans 15 amino acids. V was shortened by 8 bases and J by 7 bases, with 21 bases between the two germline ends. The germline CDR1 and CDR2 sequences are SNHLY and FYNNEI. The CDR3 coding sequence is TGTGCCAGCGACGACCCCCGGGACACACAGAATGAGCAGTTCTTC. Amino acids: CASDDPRDTQNEQFF.

This clone appeared a few times. The J gene is TRBJ2-7, the V gene TRBV2; TRBD1 matches 8 bases. V lost 5 bases to trimming and J lost 2 bases; unmatched junction nucleotides: 5. CDR3 length: 14 amino acids. From germline, CDR1 is SNHLY and CDR2 FYNNEI. CDR3 nucleotide sequence: TGTGCCAGCAGTCTAGACAGGGGAGCCTACGAGCAGTACTTC. Residues: CASSLDRGAYEQYF.

This clone was detected a few times. At one end the junction does not follow the germline gene, possibly because of a read error. The rearrangement uses TRBV6-5 and TRBJ2-1; D not resolved. This CDR3 contains 14 residues. Looked up from germline, CDR1 is MNHEY and CDR2 is SVGAGI. CDR3: CASSYLTGYTEQFF. CDR3 sequence (DNA): TGTGCCAGCAGTTACTTGACCGGATACACTGAGCAGTTCTTC.

This clone was counted only a few times. The CDR3 nucleotides read TGTGCCAGCAGCTCCGTTAATAGCAATCAGCCCCAGCATTTT. It yields the protein CASSSVNSNQPQHF. The chain recombines TRBV7-9 with TRBJ1-5; unclear D gene. The CDR3 length is 14 residues. V was clipped by 4 bases and J by 0 bases, with 7 bases between them. The germline V gene encodes CDR1 SEHNR and CDR2 FQNEAQ (reference sequence).

The chain joins TRBV10-3 to TRBJ2-5, with unresolved D. CDR1 is ENHRY, CDR2 SYGVKD, per germline. The CDR3 has 13 residues. Trimming cost V 6 bases and J 2 bases, with 10 bases left between them. The CDR3 nucleotides read TGTGCCATCAGGGTAAGAGATCAAGAGACCCAGTACTTC. Its protein product is CAIRVRDQETQYF.

CDR3 coding DNA: TGTGCCATCGAGAGCGGAGAGAGCTCCTACGAGCAGTACTTC. Protein sequence: CAIESGESSYEQYF. The chain uses TRBV10-3 and TRBJ2-7; D is perhaps TRBD2 (5 bases). V dropped 8 bases and J dropped 0 bases, with 14 bases sitting between them. The germline V gene has CDR1 ENHRY and CDR2 SYGVKD. The CDR3 contains 14 residues.

The chain carries TRBV7-8 and TRBJ2-7; maybe TRBD2 (5 bases). The germline gives CDR1 SGHVS, CDR2 FQNEAQ. The CDR3 loop spans 16 amino acids. Deletions cut 4 bases from V and 5 bases from J, with 21 bases between. CDR3 DNA sequence: TGTGCCAGCAGCTCCATGACAACTAGTATCCTCCACGAGCAGTACTTC. This gives the protein CASSSMTTSILHEQYF.

This clone has only one observation. The chain employs TRBV6-5 and TRBJ1-1; the match to TRBD1 covers 9 bases. Trimming at V came to 6 bases and at J to 11 bases, leaving 10 bases not matched to a gene. The length of the CDR3 is 13 residues. Germline-derived CDR1 and CDR2 are MNHEY and SVGAGI. CDR3: CASRKTGGVGAFF. The CDR3 region has the DNA TGTGCCAGCAGGAAGACAGGGGGTGTGGGGGCTTTCTTT.

This chain links TRBV4-1 with TRBJ2-7; possible D gene TRBD1, 6 bases. Germline CDR1 is MGHRA and CDR2 is YSYEKL. There are 15 residues in the CDR3. V was clipped by 0 bases and J by 5 bases, with 14 bases between them. As DNA, the CDR3 is TGCGCCAGCAGCCAAGATGAGGGACACCGCGACGAGCAGTACTTC. Its protein product is CASSQDEGHRDEQYF.